What follows is one T cell receptor (beta chain) and its context. The antigen remains unidentified. This sample was included in a study of T cell responses to AZD1222 COVID-19 vaccine. V lost 3 bases, J lost 4 bases, and 10 bases lay in between. CDR3 size: 13 residues. Germline-derived CDR1 and CDR2 are MGHRA and YSYEKL. Produced via immunoSEQ multiplex PCR; TCRdb's table is partial and in-frame only. The profile shows about 170,000 clones, more than 80% of them singletons. General study points: There were vaccine-associated CD4 TCRs across spike, dominant at 160-218 and 743-854.

Sequencing used peripheral blood, obtained on day 0 of AZD1222 vaccination. The sequence was obtained from an adult in good health. The chain is built from TRBV4-1 and TRBJ2-7; D might be TRBD2 (6 bases). The CDR3 DNA follows: TGCGCCAGCAGCCAGGGGACTGGATACGAGCAGTACTTC. It codes for CASSQGTGYEQYF.